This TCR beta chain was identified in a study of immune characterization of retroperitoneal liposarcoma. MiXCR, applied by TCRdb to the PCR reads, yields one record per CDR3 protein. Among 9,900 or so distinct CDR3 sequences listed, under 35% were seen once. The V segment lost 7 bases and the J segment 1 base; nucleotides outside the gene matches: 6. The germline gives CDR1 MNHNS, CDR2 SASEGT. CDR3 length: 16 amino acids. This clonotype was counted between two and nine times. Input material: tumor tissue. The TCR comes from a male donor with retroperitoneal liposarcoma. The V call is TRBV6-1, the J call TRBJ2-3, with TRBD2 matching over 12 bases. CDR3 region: CASITSSGGGTDTQYF. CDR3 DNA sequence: TGTGCCAGCATCACTTCTAGCGGGGGGGGCACAGATACGCAGTATTTT.